This T cell receptor (beta chain) comes out of a study of Ad26.COV2.S vaccination and SARS-CoV-2 variants. The wider study: By the intramuscular route, Ad26.COV2.S was given once, or twice 56 days apart.

Stated treatment: roughly 19 received Ad26.COV2.S at low or high dose, single or two shots; five or six received placebo; per-sample allocation not given. At day 63 after the first vaccine or placebo injection, samples were drawn. Expression of Wuhan-strain SARS-CoV-2 spike came from the Ad26 vector that formed the vaccine. On this clone itself: Its specificity is unknown.

Sequenced by immunoSEQ multiplex PCR; TCRdb stores in-frame clones only, minus some. Found here are roughly 400,000 clones, 92% of them singletons; the top ten hold about 1.7%. General study findings and limits: Reportedly, spike-specific CD8+ and CD4+ T cell responses achieved substantial breadth once vaccination had taken place. While placebo recipients had lower spike-specific TCR breadth, vaccine recipients had more.

Sequenced material: peripheral blood, taken in a trial of Ad26.COV2.S vaccine versus placebo. This TCR was recovered from a person aged 18 to 59 who received the Ad26.COV2.S COVID-19 vaccine or a placebo.

The CDR3 DNA reads TGTGCCAGCAGTCTACATAGCGGGGGGCGCGGGACCGGGGAGCTGTTTTTT. Translated, it gives CASSLHSGGRGTGELFF. The chain recombines TRBV28 with TRBJ2-2, with 10 bases fitting TRBD2. J was trimmed by 5 bases and V by 5 bases; bases with no gene match: 11. The CDR3 extends over 17 amino acids. Germline lookup yields CDR1 MDHEN and CDR2 SYDVKM.